This TCR beta chain comes out of a study of molecular identifiers for immune sequencing clone quantification. The overall study: Replicate experiments took RNA from around 18,000 or 91,000 naive CD8 cells, divided it five ways and sequenced four. Notes on the study in general: Sizes of clones that are highly expanded could be underestimated (if identical TCR molecules share a barcode). Beyond 20 RNA copies, clones held over 97% of effector molecules, compared with under 1% in naive cells.

This clonotype came up a few times. Its antigen is unknown. The CD8+CD4-CCR7+CD45RA+ phenotype defined the sorted naive CD8 T cells. TCRdb re-derived calls from the PCR reads in MiXCR, one entry per CDR3 protein. This table holds over 600,000 distinct CDR3 sequences, about 20% found once. The length of the CDR3 is 12 residues. The V gene's germline CDR1 is SQVTM and CDR2 ANQGSEA. V trimming: 3 bases; J trimming: 4 bases; junction bases outside the gene matches: 3. The TCR was taken from a human donor in good health. Some libraries in this study had Jurkat cell RNA spiked in. This chain uses TRBV29-1 with TRBJ2-7; the match to TRBD1 covers 7 bases. Sequenced input: naive CD8+ T cells from blood, with Jurkat cell RNA spiked in. Noted subset: FACS-sorted CD8+CD4-CCR7+CD45RA+ naive T cells. The CDR3 region is CSVETGRYEQYF. The CDR3 DNA reads TGCAGCGTTGAGACAGGGCGTTACGAGCAGTACTTC.